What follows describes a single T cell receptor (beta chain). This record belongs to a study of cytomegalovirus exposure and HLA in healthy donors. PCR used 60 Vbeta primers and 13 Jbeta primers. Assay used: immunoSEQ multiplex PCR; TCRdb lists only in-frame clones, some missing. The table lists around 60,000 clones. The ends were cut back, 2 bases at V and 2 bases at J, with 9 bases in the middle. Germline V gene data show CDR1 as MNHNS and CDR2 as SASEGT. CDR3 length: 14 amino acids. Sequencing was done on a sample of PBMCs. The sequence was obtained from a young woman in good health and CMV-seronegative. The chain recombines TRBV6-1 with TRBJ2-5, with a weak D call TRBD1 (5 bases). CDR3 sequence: CASSETDRQETQYF. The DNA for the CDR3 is TGTGCCAGCAGTGAAACCGACAGACAAGAGACCCAGTACTTC.